This T cell receptor beta chain derives from a study of T cells in Graves' hyperthyroidism and ophthalmopathy. This clonotype came up many times. Amplified regions were TCR beta CDR3 sequences from RNA transcripts. The primer set for the first-round RT-PCR of the TCR CDR3 was HTBI. TCRdb passed the multiplex PCR reads through MiXCR, listing each CDR3 protein once. The sample lists over 450,000 distinct CDR3 sequences; approximately 15% were seen once. In germline, CDR1 is SNHLY, CDR2 FYNNEI. The CDR3 runs to 15 residues. V was pared by 3 bases and J by 4 bases, with 5 bases of the junction left unmatched.

Sample: blood. The TCR was taken from a woman aged 18-35 years with Graves' hyperthyroidism. V gene TRBV2 combines with J gene TRBJ2-1; 8 nucleotides line up with TRBD2. The CDR3 sequence: CASSDYGRVYNEQFF. The CDR3 DNA sequence: TGTGCCAGCAGTGATTACGGGAGGGTATACAATGAGCAGTTCTTC.